This T cell receptor beta chain came from a study of blood T cell repertoires in COVID-19. V was shortened by 1 base and J by 1 base, with 11 bases between the two germline ends. Per germline, CDR1 LNHNV and CDR2 YYDKDF (reference sequence). The CDR3 is made up of 16 amino acids. Generated by immunoSEQ multiplex PCR, the TCRdb table keeps only in-frame clones and is missing some. This sample yields fewer than 200,000 clones, of which roughly 80% are seen a single time; approximately 7.3% belongs to the top ten. The clonotype originates from a man aged 50 to 60 who had recovered from COVID-19. The V and J genes are TRBV15 and TRBJ2-4; D unclear. Sequencing was carried out using PBMCs or T cells enriched from blood (not recorded which). CDR3 DNA: TGTGCCACCAGCAGAGTACCCCCCGAGGCCAAAAACATTCAGTACTTC. It translates to CATSRVPPEAKNIQYF. The full variable domain, with the rest looked up from reference TRBV15 and TRBJ2-4, is DAMVIQNPRYQVTQFGKPVTLSCSQTLNHNVMYWYQQKSSQAPKLLFHYYDKDFNNEADTPDNFQSRRPNTSFCFLDIRSPGLGDTAMYLCATSRVPPEAKNIQYFGAGTRLSVL.